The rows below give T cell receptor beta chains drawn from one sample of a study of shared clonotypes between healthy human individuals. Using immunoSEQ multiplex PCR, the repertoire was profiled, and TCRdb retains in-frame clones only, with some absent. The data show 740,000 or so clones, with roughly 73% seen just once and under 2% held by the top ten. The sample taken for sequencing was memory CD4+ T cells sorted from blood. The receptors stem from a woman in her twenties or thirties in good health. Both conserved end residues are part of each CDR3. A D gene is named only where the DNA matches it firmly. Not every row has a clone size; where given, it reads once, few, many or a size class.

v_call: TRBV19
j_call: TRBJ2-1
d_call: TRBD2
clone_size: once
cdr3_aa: CASRLAGGPREQFF
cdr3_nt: TGTGCCAGTAGACTCGCGGGAGGGCCTCGGGAGCAGTTCTTC

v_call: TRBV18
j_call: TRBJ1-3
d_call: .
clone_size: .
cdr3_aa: CASSSTVDSGNTIYF
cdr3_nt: TGTGCCAGCTCATCGACAGTGGACTCTGGAAACACCATATATTTT

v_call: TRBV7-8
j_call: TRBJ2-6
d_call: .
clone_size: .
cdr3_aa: CASNSLMIGALDYSGANVLTF
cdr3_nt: TGTGCCAGCAACAGCTTGATGATTGGGGCCCTAGATTACTCTGGGGCCAACGTCCTGACTTTC

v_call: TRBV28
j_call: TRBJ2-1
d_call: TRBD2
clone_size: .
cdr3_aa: CASRVAGDYNEQFF
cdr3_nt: TGTGCCAGCAGAGTAGCGGGGGACTACAATGAGCAGTTCTTC

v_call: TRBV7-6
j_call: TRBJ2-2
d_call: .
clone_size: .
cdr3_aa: CASSTQGGGAEVFF
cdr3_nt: TGTGCCAGCAGCACCCAAGGAGGGGGCGCCGAGGTGTTTTTT

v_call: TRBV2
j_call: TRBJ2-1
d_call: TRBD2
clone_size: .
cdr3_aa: CASRAGTSGKGEQFF
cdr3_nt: TGTGCCAGCAGAGCCGGGACTAGCGGGAAGGGGGAGCAGTTCTTC

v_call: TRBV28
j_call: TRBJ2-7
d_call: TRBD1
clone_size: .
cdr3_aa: CASKTPGQGTYEQYF
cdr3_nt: TGTGCCAGCAAGACTCCCGGACAGGGGACCTACGAGCAGTACTTC

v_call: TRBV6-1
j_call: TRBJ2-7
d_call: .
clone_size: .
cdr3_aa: CASSRALNVDEQYF
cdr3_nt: TGTGCCAGCAGTCGGGCCCTTAATGTGGACGAGCAGTACTTC

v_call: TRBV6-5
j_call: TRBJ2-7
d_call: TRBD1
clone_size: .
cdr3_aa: CASREIGQGLYEQYF
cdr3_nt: TGTGCCAGCAGAGAAATTGGACAGGGCTTATACGAGCAGTACTTC

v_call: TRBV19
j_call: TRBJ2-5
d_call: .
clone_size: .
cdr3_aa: CASSIAGIGETQYF
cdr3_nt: TGTGCCAGTAGTATCGCCGGGATTGGGGAGACCCAGTACTTC

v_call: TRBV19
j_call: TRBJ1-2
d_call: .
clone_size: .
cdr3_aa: CASSPPGLVVYGYTF
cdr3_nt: TGTGCCAGTAGTCCACCGGGACTCGTAGTCTATGGCTACACCTTC

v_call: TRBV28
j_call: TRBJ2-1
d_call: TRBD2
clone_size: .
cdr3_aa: CASSSGGRWPNEQFF
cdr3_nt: TGTGCCAGCAGTTCGGGGGGAAGGTGGCCAAATGAGCAGTTCTTC

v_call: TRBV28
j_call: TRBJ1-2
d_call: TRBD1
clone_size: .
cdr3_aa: CASSLRDRYGYTF
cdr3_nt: TGTGCCAGCAGTTTAAGGGACAGGTATGGCTACACCTTC

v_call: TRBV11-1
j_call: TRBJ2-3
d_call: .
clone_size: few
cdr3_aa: CASSFIRTPDTQYF
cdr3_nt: TGTGCCAGCAGCTTTATACGGACGCCCGATACGCAGTATTTT

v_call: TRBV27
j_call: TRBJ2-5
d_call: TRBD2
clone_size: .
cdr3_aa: CASSLGGEETQYF
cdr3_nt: TGTGCCAGCAGTCTCGGGGGGGAAGAGACCCAGTACTTC